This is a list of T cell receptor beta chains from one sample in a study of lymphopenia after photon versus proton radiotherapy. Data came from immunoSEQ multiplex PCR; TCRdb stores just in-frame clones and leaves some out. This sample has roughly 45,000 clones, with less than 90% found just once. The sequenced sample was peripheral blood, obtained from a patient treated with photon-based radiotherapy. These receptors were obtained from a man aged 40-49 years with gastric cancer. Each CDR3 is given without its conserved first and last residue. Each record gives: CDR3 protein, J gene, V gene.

CDR3 protein: ASSLDRQGATQY; J gene: TRBJ2-3; V gene: TRBV7-9
CDR3 protein: AGFKWGFTGTDTQY; J gene: TRBJ2-3; V gene: TRBV21-1
CDR3 protein: ASSPPARGWDTEAF; J gene: TRBJ1-1; V gene: TRBV13
CDR3 protein: ASSNGAANQPQH; J gene: TRBJ1-5; V gene: TRBV19
CDR3 protein: ASSPGTANTEAF; J gene: TRBJ1-1; V gene: TRBV4-3
CDR3 protein: ASTSENSPLH; J gene: TRBJ1-6; V gene: TRBV7-9
CDR3 protein: ASSAGPAGGYT; J gene: TRBJ1-2; V gene: TRBV5-1
CDR3 protein: ASSNNPYGYT; J gene: TRBJ1-2; V gene: TRBV6-5
CDR3 protein: ASSLGGTDVGNTIY; J gene: TRBJ1-3; V gene: TRBV5-1
CDR3 protein: AIADRTGANVLT; J gene: TRBJ2-6; V gene: TRBV10-3
CDR3 protein: ASSKWAGGEAGNTIY; J gene: TRBJ1-3; V gene: TRBV19
CDR3 protein: ASCLEGTGELF; J gene: TRBJ2-2; V gene: TRBV5-1
CDR3 protein: ASSSTSVGADTQY; J gene: TRBJ2-3; V gene: TRBV19
CDR3 protein: ASSFGTGAVNEQF; J gene: TRBJ2-1; V gene: TRBV27
CDR3 protein: ASSPHREGFYGYT; J gene: TRBJ1-2; V gene: TRBV4-1
CDR3 protein: ASREGLAGVDTQY; J gene: TRBJ2-3; V gene: TRBV6-5
CDR3 protein: AISESAGGGSGYT; J gene: TRBJ1-2; V gene: TRBV10-3
CDR3 protein: ASSQEGDRDYNEQF; J gene: TRBJ2-1; V gene: TRBV14
CDR3 protein: ASSFGRLVSPLH; J gene: TRBJ1-6; V gene: TRBV7-3
CDR3 protein: SVAGRLVYNEQF; J gene: TRBJ2-1; V gene: TRBV29-1
CDR3 protein: ASSSWTASYEQY; J gene: TRBJ2-7; V gene: TRBV13
CDR3 protein: ASSQDRGAPYGYT; J gene: TRBJ1-2; V gene: TRBV4-1
CDR3 protein: SVRDRATTEAF; J gene: TRBJ1-1; V gene: TRBV29-1
CDR3 protein: SVEQAEAF; J gene: TRBJ1-1; V gene: TRBV29-1